This TCR beta chain was recovered during a study of CXCR3-negative and CXCR3-positive naive CD8 T cells. General study points: For CXCR3-positive naive cells, TRB CDR3s were more hydrophobic than those of CXCR3-negative naive cells. Once cells were cryopreserved, CXCR3 expression went down partly, and most assays used fresh PBMCs.

Concerning this clonotype: Its antigen is not identified.

The CDR3 contains 14 residues. Germline loops: CDR1 SQVTM, CDR2 ANQGSEA. The TRB libraries of cDNA were built by UMI-labeled 5' RACE. TCRdb reprocessed the 5' RACE reads and keeps a single row for each CDR3 protein, giving no DNA. The sample holds 120,000 or so distinct CDR3 sequences. The receptor was derived from a human donor in good health. Some clones in this sample may be carry-over from other donors' samples. The sequencing input was naive CXCR3+ CD8+ T cells from blood. As to subset: CD45RO-CCR7+CD27+CD95- naive CD8+ T cells expressing CXCR3 (TNR3+). The chain recombines TRBV29-1 with TRBJ1-2. The CDR3 protein is CSVDERGTANGYTF.